This is a list of T cell receptor beta chains from one sample in a study of T cell repertoires in cytomegalovirus infection. MiXCR, run by TCRdb on the reads, gives a single entry per CDR3 protein. The sample contains under 250,000 distinct CDR3 sequences, 6.5% of which appear only once. The source material was PBMCs. These receptors were taken from a human donor in good health (CMV status not recorded). Some clones in this sample may be carry-over from other donors' samples. CDR3s include the opening cysteine and the closing phenylalanine or tryptophan. Each record gives: V gene, J gene, D gene, clone size, CDR3 protein, CDR3 DNA. A D gene is named only where the DNA matches it firmly. Clone size is shown for a subset of rows, as once, few, many or a class of expanded clone.

>TRBV2|TRBJ2-1|TRBD2|many
CASSPGLAGGLAEQFF
TGTGCCAGCAGTCCAGGACTAGCGGGGGGGCTGGCTGAGCAGTTCTTC
>TRBV29-1|TRBJ1-2|TRBD1|many
CSVKEGAAYGYTF
TGCAGCGTTAAGGAGGGGGCGGCCTATGGCTACACCTTC
>TRBV5-1|TRBJ2-7|.|.
CASSPRPDGTYEQYF
TGCGCCAGCAGTCCGCGGCCAGACGGCACCTACGAGCAGTACTTC
>TRBV7-2|TRBJ2-2|.|many
CASSPKAANTGELFF
TGTGCCAGCAGCCCGAAAGCCGCGAACACCGGGGAGCTGTTTTTT
>TRBV6-1|TRBJ1-2|.|many
CASSPWRGAVKGYTF
TGTGCCAGCAGTCCCTGGAGAGGGGCTGTAAAGGGCTACACCTTC
>TRBV29-1|TRBJ2-2|.|.
CSVAGAGELFF
TGCAGCGTTGCCGGGGCCGGGGAGCTGTTTTTT
>TRBV25-1|TRBJ2-1|TRBD1|many
CASRTGDRFNEQFF
TGTGCCAGCAGAACAGGGGACCGGTTCAATGAGCAGTTCTTC
>TRBV7-2|TRBJ1-5|.|many
CASSPGGQTNQPQHF
TGTGCCAGCAGCCCCGGCGGACAGACCAATCAGCCCCAGCATTTT
>TRBV19|TRBJ1-2|TRBD1|many
CASSPRTGGYTF
TGTGCCAGTAGTCCCCGGACAGGGGGCTACACCTTC
>TRBV20-1|TRBJ2-7|.|many
CSAERDNRQYF
TGCAGTGCAGAGCGCGACAATCGGCAGTACTTC
>TRBV20-1|TRBJ1-1|.|many
CSAMTGISTEAFF
TGCAGTGCCATGACAGGTATCTCCACTGAAGCTTTCTTT
>TRBV7-9|TRBJ1-6|.|many
CASSLLQGRNSPLHF
TGTGCCAGCAGCTTATTGCAGGGACGGAATTCACCCCTCCACTTT
>TRBV29-1|TRBJ1-4|.|.
CSKSSGSEKLFF
TGCAGCAAGAGCTCGGGCAGTGAAAAACTGTTTTTT
>TRBV2|TRBJ2-3|.|many
CASSEGGAEDTQYF
TGTGCCAGCAGTGAAGGCGGGGCGGAAGATACGCAGTATTTT
>TRBV7-9|TRBJ1-6|.|.
CASGTSNNSPLHF
TGTGCCAGCGGGACATCCAATAATTCACCCCTCCACTTT
>TRBV19|TRBJ2-3|TRBD1|.
CATTDRWLSTDTQYF
TGTGCCACAACGGACAGGTGGCTCAGCACAGATACGCAGTATTTT
>TRBV11-1|TRBJ2-6|.|many
CASSLDSLSSGANVLTF
TGTGCCAGCAGCTTAGACAGTCTAAGCTCTGGGGCCAACGTCCTGACTTTC
>TRBV7-2|TRBJ1-1|.|many
CASSFPDTEAFF
TGTGCCAGCAGCTTCCCCGACACTGAAGCTTTCTTT
>TRBV6-2/TRBV6-3|TRBJ1-4|.|many
CASTTRPGEKLFF
TGTGCCAGCACGACCCGCCCTGGCGAAAAACTGTTTTTT
>TRBV19|TRBJ2-1|TRBD2|many
CASSPLTSGGEQFF
TGTGCCAGTAGCCCTCTGACTAGCGGGGGTGAGCAGTTCTTC